The 21 T cell receptor beta chains in this list originate from one sample, sequenced in a study of OX40 agonist ivuxolimab in advanced cancers. Measured with immunoSEQ multiplex PCR; TCRdb has only the in-frame clones, and not every one. The sample has approximately 74,000 clones; approximately 92% are singletons. Source: CD4+ or CD8+ T cells sorted from blood, taken in a trial of the OX40 agonist ivuxolimab. All receptors come from an adult with an advanced solid tumor such as melanoma, head and neck, liver or kidney cancer.

This clone was observed once. The gene calls are TRBV7-9 and TRBJ2-1; D is perhaps TRBD1 or TRBD2 (5 bases each). This CDR3 is 16 amino acids long. V lost 7 bases to trimming and J lost 6 bases, with 22 bases between them. Germline values: CDR1 SEHNR, CDR2 FQNEAQ (reference sequence). The CDR3 DNA reads as TGTGCCAGCATCTCCATAGCCCTGGGGGAAGCCAATGAGCAGTTCTTC. Translation: CASISIALGEANEQFF.

The V gene is TRBV29-1, the J gene TRBJ2-3; 12 nucleotides line up with TRBD2. The V gene end was trimmed by 7 bases and the J gene end by 1 base; junction bases not matched to a gene: 3. From germline, CDR1 is SQVTM and CDR2 ANQGSEA. The CDR3 covers 14 residues. This chain's CDR3 is CSARLAGGTDTQYF. Written as DNA, the CDR3 is TGCAGCGCAAGACTAGCGGGGGGCACAGATACGCAGTATTTT.

This chain uses TRBV30 with TRBJ1-5; 8 bases line up with TRBD1. CDR1 and CDR2 (germline): GTSNPN, SVGIG (reference sequence). The J segment lost 9 bases and the V segment lost 5 bases, leaving 12 bases of the junction unmatched. The CDR3 is 14 amino acids. The CDR3 region has the DNA TGTGCCTGGGGGGGACAGGACCCCTCGGGGCCCCAGCATTTT. This encodes CAWGGQDPSGPQHF.

This chain connects TRBV30 to TRBJ2-3; D might be TRBD1 (6 bases). CDR1 is GTSNPN, CDR2 SVGIG, per germline (reference sequence). This CDR3 has 12 residues. V lost 2 bases to trimming and J lost 6 bases, with 9 bases between them. The CDR3 is CAWSNRADTQYF. For the CDR3, the DNA is TGTGCCTGGAGTAACAGGGCGGATACGCAGTATTTT.

This chain uses TRBV19 with TRBJ2-1, with 12 bases that match TRBD2. The length of the CDR3 is 16 residues. J gave up 9 bases and V 5 bases, and 11 bases lay outside the gene matches. Looked up from germline, CDR1 is LNHDA and CDR2 is SQIVND (reference sequence). DNA of the CDR3: TGTGCCAGTAGTTTGACTAGCGGGGGTGTTGGTGGTGAGCAGTTCTTC. The encoded protein is CASSLTSGGVGGEQFF.

This chain joins TRBV11-1 and TRBJ2-5; unclear D gene. Germline V lookup: CDR1 SGHAT, CDR2 FQDESV (reference sequence). CDR3 length: 12 amino acids. With 4 bases removed from V and 5 bases from J, the gap between germline ends came to 8 bases. The CDR3 loop reads CASSSLRETQYF. The CDR3 DNA follows: TGTGCCAGCAGCTCCCTCCGGGAGACCCAGTACTTC.

The rearrangement joins TRBV18 to TRBJ1-2, with 10 bases aligning to TRBD1. Germline V gene sequence: CDR1 KGHSH, CDR2 LQKENI. V lost 6 bases, J lost 4 bases, and 14 bases stayed unmatched. This CDR3 is 17 amino acids long. The CDR3 coding sequence is TGTGCCAGCTCCCATCGGGACAGGGGAATTCGTAGCTATGGCTACACCTTC. Translating it yields CASSHRDRGIRSYGYTF. Drawing the rest from reference TRBV18 and TRBJ1-2, the complete variable domain is NAGVMQNPRHLVRRRGQEARLRCSPMKGHSHVYWYRQLPEEGLKFMVYLQKENIIDESGMPKERFSAEFPKEGPSILRIQQVVRGDSAAYFCASSHRDRGIRSYGYTFGSGTRLTVV.

This clone was counted only a few times. This chain connects TRBV4-3 to TRBJ2-2; TRBD2 might be the D (5 bases). There are 15 residues in the CDR3. CDR1 is LGHNA, CDR2 YSLEER, per germline. Trimming stripped 3 bases from V and 6 bases from J, with 14 bases between. The CDR3 region is CASSHAGHGPGELFF. DNA for the CDR3: TGCGCCAGCAGCCATGCGGGCCACGGTCCCGGGGAGCTGTTTTTT.

The genes are TRBV9 and TRBJ2-1; D possibly corresponds to TRBD1 (5 bases). The CDR3 is 15 amino acids. The ends were cut back, 0 bases at V and 3 bases at J, with 10 bases in the middle. Germline assignment: CDR1 SGDLS and CDR2 YYNGEE. CDR3 nucleotides: TGTGCCAGCAGCGTAGCAGGGCGGAACTACAATGAGCAGTTCTTC. This encodes CASSVAGRNYNEQFF.

The chain joins TRBV5-1 to TRBJ2-3; TRBD2 matches at 9 bases. The V gene's germline CDR1 is SGHRS and CDR2 YFSETQ. V gave up 2 bases and J gave up 2 bases; unmatched junction bases: 15. The CDR3 runs to 19 residues. As DNA, the CDR3 is TGCGCCAGCAGCTTATCCACTTTTGTAGCGGGAGTAAACACAGATACGCAGTATTTT. Its translation: CASSLSTFVAGVNTDTQYF.

The chain carries TRBV6-4 and TRBJ2-3; unclear D gene. There are 13 residues in the CDR3. Trimming took off 2 bases at V and 6 bases at J, with 9 bases between the two ends. Germline CDR1 is MRHNA and CDR2 is SNTAGT. The CDR3 reads CASSDTQRDTQYF. The CDR3 nucleotides are TGTGCCAGCAGTGACACCCAACGGGATACGCAGTATTTT.

The rearrangement links TRBV7-2 to TRBJ1-3; no firm D call. The CDR3 contains 13 residues. From germline, CDR1 is SGHTA and CDR2 FQGNSA. With 5 bases removed from V and 1 base from J, the gap between germline ends came to 6 bases. CDR3 residues: CASSLTSGNTIYF. The CDR3 DNA reads TGTGCCAGCAGCCTTACATCTGGAAACACCATATATTTT. Complete variable domain (other parts from reference TRBV7-2 and TRBJ1-3): GAGVSQSPSNKVTEKGKDVELRCDPISGHTALYWYRQSLGQGLEFLIYFQGNSAPDKSGLPSDRFSAERTGGSVSTLTIQRTQQEDSAVYLCASSLTSGNTIYFGEGSWLTVV.

This clone has only one observation. The J gene is TRBJ2-7, the V gene TRBV7-9; 7 bases are shared with TRBD1. The CDR3 extends over 12 amino acids. Germline-derived CDR1 and CDR2 are SEHNR and FQNEAQ (reference sequence). V dropped 8 bases and J dropped 6; count of bases not matched to a gene: 7. CDR3 nucleotide sequence: TGTGCCAGCCTTGACAGGGTGGTCGAGCAGTACTTC. Its translation is CASLDRVVEQYF.

This clone was observed a handful of times. V and J are TRBV7-2 and TRBJ2-1; weak D call: TRBD1 (5 bases). CDR3 length equals 15 residues. CDR1 and CDR2 (germline): SGHTA, FQGNSA. V lost 3 bases to trimming and J lost 0 bases, with 9 bases between them. In DNA, the CDR3 is TGTGCCAGCAGCTTCCGACAGAGCTCCTACAATGAGCAGTTCTTC. Its protein product is CASSFRQSSYNEQFF. Full variable domain (outside the CDR3, taken from reference TRBV7-2 and TRBJ2-1): GAGVSQSPSNKVTEKGKDVELRCDPISGHTALYWYRQSLGQGLEFLIYFQGNSAPDKSGLPSDRFSAERTGGSVSTLTIQRTQQEDSAVYLCASSFRQSSYNEQFFGPGTRLTVL.

This CDR3 reads CASSSNTGEETQYF. In nucleotides, the CDR3 is TGTGCCAGCAGCTCGAACACAGGAGAAGAGACCCAGTACTTC. This chain links TRBV7-3 with TRBJ2-5; perhaps TRBD1 as D (5 bases). CDR1 and CDR2 from the germline V gene are SGHTA and FQGTGA. V lost 4 bases, J lost 3 bases, and 12 bases lay in between. This CDR3 is 14 amino acids long.

The rearrangement links TRBV5-4 to TRBJ2-2; D possibly corresponds to TRBD2 (6 bases). V lost 0 bases and J lost 5, with 14 bases in between. This CDR3 comprises 16 residues. CDR1 is SGHNT, CDR2 YYREEE, per germline (reference sequence). CDR3 in DNA: TGTGCCAGCAGCTTGGATTTTGCGGGACCAACCGGGGAGCTGTTTTTT. Translation: CASSLDFAGPTGELFF.

This clone was recorded a few times. The junction departs from the called germline gene at one end, perhaps through a read error. This chain joins TRBV7-7 and TRBJ2-1, with 8 bases lining up with TRBD1. From germline, CDR1 is SSHAT and CDR2 FNYEAQ (reference sequence). The CDR3 runs to 15 residues. DNA for the CDR3: TGTGCTAGCAGCGTACAGGGGGGATCCTACAATGAGCAGTTCTTC. This codes for CASSVQGGSYNEQFF.

The chain is built from TRBV19 and TRBJ1-4; TRBD1 might be the D (5 bases). The CDR3 covers 18 residues. V was pared by 8 bases and J by 0 bases, with 22 bases between. The germline gives CDR1 LNHDA, CDR2 SQIVND (reference sequence). The CDR3 is CASGDRGRDLATNEKLFF. CDR3 DNA: TGTGCCAGTGGCGATCGGGGGAGGGACCTTGCAACTAATGAAAAACTGTTTTTT.

This clone was recorded a few times. The chain has TRBV30 and TRBJ1-5; no clear D. V gave up 0 bases and J gave up 8 bases, with 11 bases separating them. CDR1 and CDR2 (germline): GTSNPN, SVGIG (reference sequence). This CDR3 is 13 amino acids long. CDR3 loop: CAWSVQPREPQHF. In DNA, the CDR3 is TGTGCCTGGAGTGTACAGCCCCGGGAGCCCCAGCATTTT.

The gene calls are TRBV7-8 and TRBJ2-7, with D possibly being TRBD2 (9 bases). The ends were cut back, 5 bases at V and 0 bases at J, with 17 bases in the middle. CDR1 and CDR2 from the germline V gene are SGHVS and FQNEAQ. The length of the CDR3 is 16 residues. The CDR3 loop reads CASSQGAGGSSYEQYF. CDR3 coding DNA: TGTGCCAGCAGCCAGGGGGCGGGGGGGAGCTCCTACGAGCAGTACTTC.

The chain recombines TRBV6-5 with TRBJ1-1; tentatively, D is TRBD1 (6 bases). The CDR3 loop spans 14 amino acids. Trimming left V 5 bases short and J 1 base short, with 11 bases between. The germline gives CDR1 MNHEY, CDR2 SVGAGI. The CDR3 protein is CASSIQGGNTEAFF. The CDR3 nucleotides are TGTGCCAGCAGTATACAGGGCGGGAACACTGAAGCTTTCTTT.